Below, one T cell receptor (beta chain) is given with its context. Which antigen it targets is not known. One junction end does not reproduce the germline sequence, and a read error may be involved. The sample originates from a study of tumor-infiltrating lymphocytes in primary liver carcinoma (dated by TCRdb to 2016 to 2017). General notes on the study: Hepatocellular carcinoma (four) or combined HCC and intrahepatic cholangiocarcinoma (one) was present in the five patients, who were three men and two women aged 30 to 69 years. For each liver tumor, the study sampled five regions along with adjacent normal tissue and blood, and applied TCRbeta repertoire sequencing, expression microarrays and whole-exome sequencing. The five patients had tumors of stage T1-T3 N0M0, with maximum diameters ranging from about 4.2 to 10 cm. A total of some 35 specimens from 5 patients underwent TCRbeta repertoire sequencing, comprising about 25 tumor regions, 5 adjacent noncancerous liver tissues and 5 peripheral blood samples. Samples yielded roughly 3.5 to 8 million productive TCRbeta reads; read depth did not differ significantly between tissue types. Repertoires from technical replicates were highly reproducible, with mean shared-clone rates about 0.88 and correlation coefficients above 0.98. The 20 to 30 tumor region samples were profiled with Agilent mRNA microarrays so that TCRbeta repertoire diversity could be related to the local molecular phenotype.

TCRbeta-specific cDNA was reverse-transcribed from 500 to 550 ng total RNA using a constant-region primer and ProtoScript II reverse transcriptase. The TCRbeta libraries were prepared through three rounds of nested multiplex PCR following a slightly modified ARM-PCR procedure. Multiplex TRBV1-TRBV30 forward primers and a Cbeta reverse primer were used in the first two PCR rounds, each of which was run for around 9 cycles. A final 25-cycle PCR with Deep VentR polymerase added sample barcodes and Illumina adapters. Before sequencing, amplicons of 200-500 bp were purified from gel using a QIAquick gel extraction kit. TCRbeta amplicons were sequenced on an Illumina HiSeq 2500 with 250-bp paired-end reads. In the source study's methods: Quality trimming of reads was performed with Trimmomatic v0.33, and paired reads were merged with FLASH v1.2.11 so that full CDR3 sequences could be recovered. V, D and J germline segments were assigned to the rearranged TCRbeta sequences by MiGEC v1.2.1b. Clonotype statistics and Shannon-Wiener diversity indices were calculated with VDJtools v1.0.0. Except for diversity analysis, only each sample's 250 most abundant clonotypes were used in subsequent analyses to reduce sampling bias. TCRdb trimmed public reads at Q25 via fastp, called clones via MiXCR and kept in-frame beta chains. Each record represents a unique CDR3 protein, reported with the most common genes and DNA among its rows. TCRdb, not the authors, supplied the V and J calls. The sample profile shows around 80,000 distinct CDR3 sequences; 55% to 85% of them were found once. The ten biggest clones cover approximately 19% of the sample.

Study-level results and caveats: Repertoire overlap was found to be higher between tumor regions (mean roughly 36%) than between tumor-adjacent (around 17%) or tumor-blood (14%) pairs, consistent with antigen-driven expansion. Only four or five patients were included in the study, and the authors note that the findings should be validated in a larger study. Because the samples were bulk and unsorted, CD4+ and CD8+ T cell repertoires could not be compared. The top 250 clones made up a significantly larger repertoire fraction in tumors than in blood (p = 0.039). Only about 8-25% of top clones were found in all five regions of a tumor, suggesting spatial heterogeneity of tumor-infiltrating T cells. Only the TCR beta chain was sequenced, so true repertoire diversity is likely underestimated because unpaired alpha chains were not captured.

Total RNA and DNA were co-extracted from around 18-30 mg of bulk tissue with the AllPrep DNA/RNA mini kit, without cell sorting. Surgical resection was performed in China between late 2015 and 2016 on 5 or 6 patients with histopathologically diagnosed primary liver carcinoma. Patients had chronic HBV infection and were treatment-naive at sampling. Each tumor was sampled at five spatially separated regions: the superior, inferior, left-lateral and right-lateral poles and the tumor centre. Histological examination found more than 80% viable tumor cells in every tumor sample. Each fresh piece of tumor and adjacent tissue was cut in two, with one half stored in RNAlater at -80 degrees C and the other half sent for histology. CDR1 and CDR2 are drawn from the germline V gene (reference sequence): MNHNY, SVGAGI. Reading from cysteine to phenylalanine, the CDR3 counts 13 amino acids. CDR3 DNA only is kept here, 39 bases in frame from base 1.

The clonotype comes from a man aged 35 to 55 with primary liver carcinoma and hepatitis B virus infection. The V and J genes are TRBV6-6 and TRBJ1-5, with the D gene uncertain. The specimen sequenced was liver tumor tissue from sampling region 1. In the paper's terms, the cell subset or site label means: tumor region T1, superior pole. The CDR3 protein is CAGRSTSNQPQHF. The sequenced DNA is TGTGCCGGCAGGTCGACGTCTAACCAGCCCCAGCATTTT.